These 10 T cell receptor beta chains were all obtained from the same sample, sequenced in a study of blood T cell repertoires in COVID-19. Repertoires were generated with immunoSEQ multiplex PCR, while TCRdb's copy carries only in-frame clones and drops some. The sample holds a few hundred thousand clones; approximately 82% are singletons and the top ten take roughly 3.1%. The sample comprised peripheral blood. These receptor sequences come from a woman aged 18-30 years with acute or convalescent COVID-19.

The rearrangement joins TRBV3-1 (or the pseudogene TRBV3-2) to TRBJ2-1; 8 nucleotides align to TRBD2. CDR1 and CDR2 from the germline V gene are LGHDT and YNNKEL (reference sequence). Germline trimming cut 4 bases from V and 5 bases from J; bases unmatched to any gene: 7. The CDR3 is 15 residues long. In DNA form, the CDR3 reads TGTGCCAGCAGCCGCCAGGCTAGCGGGCACAATGAGCAGTTCTTC. Its translation is CASSRQASGHNEQFF.

The J gene is TRBJ1-2, the V gene TRBV6-6; D uncertain. Germline V gene data show CDR1 as MNHNY and CDR2 as SVGAGI (reference sequence). V lost 2 bases, J lost 7 bases, and 20 bases lay in between. This CDR3 is 16 amino acids long. Here the CDR3 DNA reads TGTGCCAGCAGTTACACACACGGGGAAAGAGGCGCTGGCTACACCTTC. Translated, it gives CASSYTHGERGAGYTF.

The chain carries TRBV6-5 and TRBJ2-7, with D perhaps TRBD1 (6 bases). The CDR3 contains 15 residues. Germline-derived CDR1 and CDR2 are MNHEY and SVGAGI. V was cut by 6 bases and J by 2 bases, with 17 bases left in between. In DNA, the CDR3 is TGTGCCAGCAGCCTGGACAGAGCCTTAACCTACGAGCAGTACTTC. Translated, it gives CASSLDRALTYEQYF.

The J gene is TRBJ2-7, the V gene TRBV6-5; 8 bases are shared with TRBD2. Germline V CDR1 and CDR2: MNHEY, SVGAGI. There are 16 residues in the CDR3. Trimming at V came to 0 bases and at J to 0 bases, leaving 4 bases not matched to a gene. CDR3 sequence (DNA): TGTGCCAGCAGTTACTCTTCCGGGGGGGTCTCCTACGAGCAGTACTTC. This encodes CASSYSSGGVSYEQYF.

CDR3 residues: CASSLGTGFSTDTQYF. The CDR3 nucleotides are TGTGCCAGCAGCTTAGGGACAGGGTTTAGCACAGATACGCAGTATTTT. This chain links TRBV7-3 with TRBJ2-3; 9 nucleotides agree with TRBD1. The CDR3 runs to 16 residues. Germline V gene sequence: CDR1 SGHTA, CDR2 FQGTGA. J gave up 0 bases and V 2 bases, and 3 bases lay outside the gene matches.

This chain connects TRBV6-5 to TRBJ2-3, with 7 bases that match TRBD2. The V gene's germline CDR1 is MNHEY and CDR2 SVGAGI. This CDR3 is 15 amino acids long. The ends lost 3 bases at V and 1 base at J; junction bases unmatched: 4. DNA of the CDR3: TGTGCCAGCAGTTATAGCGGGTATCGCACAGATACGCAGTATTTT. Translation gives CASSYSGYRTDTQYF.

V is TRBV7-3 and J is TRBJ2-7, with 11 positions matching TRBD2. With V trimmed by 4 bases and J by 1 base, 6 bases remained unmatched. The length of the CDR3 is 16 residues. The germline gives CDR1 SGHTA, CDR2 FQGTGA. CDR3 amino acids: CASSSVAGGLSYEQYF. CDR3 DNA: TGTGCCAGCAGCTCCGTAGCGGGAGGGCTATCCTACGAGCAGTACTTC.

The genes are TRBV7-9 and TRBJ2-3, with D maybe TRBD1 (5 bases). Trimming cost V 1 base and J 2 bases, with 10 bases left between them. The germline V gene has CDR1 SEHNR and CDR2 FQNEAQ (reference sequence). The CDR3 has 15 amino acids. CDR3 in amino acids: CASSLESGATDTQYF. CDR3 bases: TGTGCCAGCAGCTTAGAGTCTGGGGCCACAGATACGCAGTATTTT.

The rearrangement joins TRBV28 to TRBJ1-5, with 10 positions matching TRBD1. The CDR3 consists of 17 residues. The J segment lost 2 bases and the V segment lost 6 bases, leaving 10 bases of the junction unmatched. Germline V gene lookup returns CDR1 MDHEN and CDR2 SYDVKM. CDR3 residues: CASSHRQGAWGNQPQHF. Written as DNA, the CDR3 is TGTGCCAGCAGCCACCGACAGGGGGCGTGGGGCAATCAGCCCCAGCATTTT. Together with reference TRBV28 and TRBJ1-5, the CDR3 gives the full variable domain: DVKVTQSSRYLVKRTGEKVFLECVQDMDHENMFWYRQDPGLGLRLIYFSYDVKMKEKGDIPEGYSVSREKKERFSLILESASTNQTSMYLCASSHRQGAWGNQPQHFGDGTRLSIL.

This sequence joins TRBV19 and TRBJ1-3; 7 nucleotides match TRBD1. CDR3 length equals 16 residues. Germline CDR1 LNHDA, CDR2 SQIVND (reference sequence). Trimming at V came to 3 bases and at J to 0 bases, leaving 5 bases not matched to a gene. The DNA of the CDR3 is TGTGCCAGTAGTATCCCGGGACAGATCTCTGGAAACACCATATATTTT. Its protein product is CASSIPGQISGNTIYF. The complete variable domain, with remaining parts taken from reference TRBV19 and TRBJ1-3, reads DGGITQSPKYLFRKEGQNVTLSCEQNLNHDAMYWYRQDPGQGLRLIYYSQIVNDFQKGDIAEGYSVSREKKESFPLTVTSAQKNPTAFYLCASSIPGQISGNTIYFGEGSWLTVV.